Listed below are T cell receptor beta chains from one sample, sequenced in a study of shared clonotypes between healthy human individuals. TCRdb keeps only in-frame clones here, not all; method: immunoSEQ multiplex PCR. This sample carries 650,000 to 750,000 clones, more than 70% of them seen once, and the ten largest clones take under 2%. Sequenced material: memory CD4+ T cells sorted from blood. The receptors were gathered from a woman younger than 45 in good health. Each CDR3 is given with its conserved first and last residue. D genes are given only for firm matches. Part of the rows lack a size; the others show once, few, many or a class for expanded clones.

-,TRBJ1-2,TRBV19,few,TGTGCCAGTAGTATTCGGAAAGGGCCCACCTATGGCTACACCTTC,CASSIRKGPTYGYTF
TRBD2,TRBJ2-1,TRBV6-1,-,TGTGCCAGCAGTGAAGCGCTTACTAGCGGTAGCTCCTACAATGAGCAGTTCTTC,CASSEALTSGSSYNEQFF
TRBD2,TRBJ2-4,TRBV11-2,-,TGTGCCAGCAGCCGCATGCAAGCGGGGGAACGACCGTACTTC,CASSRMQAGERPYF
-,TRBJ2-2,TRBV19,many,TGTGCCAGTAGGGAGGGGAACACCGGGGAGCTGTTTTTT,CASREGNTGELFF
-,TRBJ2-1,TRBV5-4,-,TGTGCCAGCAGCTTGGGTGACAGAAGTAGGGCCAATGAGCAGTTCTTC,CASSLGDRSRANEQFF
TRBD1,TRBJ1-4,TRBV15,-,TGTGCCACCAGCAGAGGCAACCGGGACAGTACTGAAAAACTGTTTTTT,CATSRGNRDSTEKLFF
-,TRBJ1-5,TRBV6-1,-,TGTGCCAGCACCACCGGGCTTAATAGCAATCAGCCCCAGCATTTT,CASTTGLNSNQPQHF
TRBD1,TRBJ2-7,TRBV15,many,TGTGCCACCAGCAGAGGGGGGACAGTTGCCTACGAGCAGTACTTC,CATSRGGTVAYEQYF
TRBD1,TRBJ1-2,TRBV30,few,TGTGCCTGGAGTAGACCAGGGACAGGGCAGAACTATGGCTACACCTTC,CAWSRPGTGQNYGYTF
-,TRBJ1-2,TRBV10-3,-,TGTGCCATCAGTGAGTCAGTAAGGGGCTACACCTTC,CAISESVRGYTF
-,TRBJ1-1,TRBV5-6,-,TGTGCCAGCAGCCGTCGATTAGGGGGATCGATGAACACTGAAGCTTTCTTT,CASSRRLGGSMNTEAFF
-,TRBJ1-4,TRBV7-2,-,TGTGCCAGCAGCTTAGTCGGGGGGCGGAGGGAAAAACTGTTTTTT,CASSLVGGRREKLFF
-,TRBJ1-1,TRBV2,-,TGTGCCAGCAGCCTGGACCAGACTAACACTGAAGCTTTCTTT,CASSLDQTNTEAFF
-,TRBJ2-3,TRBV5-6,-,TGTGCCAGCAGCCAACGGGTTTCTGGACCGGATACGCAGTATTTT,CASSQRVSGPDTQYF
-,TRBJ1-2,TRBV5-1,-,TGCGCCAGCAGCTTGAAGGAATCGGCCTATGGCTACACCTTC,CASSLKESAYGYTF
TRBD2,TRBJ2-5,TRBV28,-,TGTGCCACGGGACTAGAGGTCTTGTACTTC,CATGLEVLYF
-,TRBJ2-3,TRBV15,-,TGTGCCACCAGCATCGAGTTGATTAGGGCGGAAACCAAAACAGATACGCAGTATTTT,CATSIELIRAETKTDTQYF
-,TRBJ1-5,TRBV27,-,TGTGCCAGCAGTTTACTTCGTGCCAGACATTTTCAGCCCCAGCATTTT,CASSLLRARHFQPQHF
TRBD2,TRBJ2-3,TRBV5-6,-,TGTGCCAGCAGCTTGGGAGCGGGAGGGCCCTATACGCAGTATTTT,CASSLGAGGPYTQYF
-,TRBJ1-4,TRBV13,-,TGTGCCAGCAGCTACAGGGATCCTAATGAAAAACTGTTTTTT,CASSYRDPNEKLFF
-,TRBJ2-2,TRBV6-6,-,TGTGCCAGCAGAGTACCTAGCAAGAAGAACACCGGGGAGCTGTTTTTT,CASRVPSKKNTGELFF
TRBD1,TRBJ1-3,TRBV5-1,-,TGCGCCAGCAGCCAGGGGGGCCTTTCTGGAAACACCATATATTTT,CASSQGGLSGNTIYF